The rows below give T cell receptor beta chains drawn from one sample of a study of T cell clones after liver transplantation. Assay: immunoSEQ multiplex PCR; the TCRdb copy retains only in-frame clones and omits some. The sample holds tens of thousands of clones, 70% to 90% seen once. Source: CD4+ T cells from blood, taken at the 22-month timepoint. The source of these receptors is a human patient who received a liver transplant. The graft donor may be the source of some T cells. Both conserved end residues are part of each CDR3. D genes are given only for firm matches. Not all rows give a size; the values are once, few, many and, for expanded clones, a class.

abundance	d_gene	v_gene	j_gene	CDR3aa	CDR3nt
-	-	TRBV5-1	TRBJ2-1	CASSLQGSDNEQFF	TGCGCCAGCAGCTTACAGGGATCCGACAATGAGCAGTTCTTC
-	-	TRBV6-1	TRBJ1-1	CASSEVGQHTEAFF	TGTGCCAGCAGTGAAGTAGGACAGCACACTGAAGCTTTCTTT
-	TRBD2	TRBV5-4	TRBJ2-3	CASSFFTPGLAEGDTQYF	TGTGCCAGCAGCTTTTTCACCCCGGGACTAGCCGAGGGAGATACGCAGTATTTT
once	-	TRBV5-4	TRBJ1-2	CASSLEGGTNYGYTF	TGTGCCAGCAGCTTGGAGGGGGGGACTAACTATGGCTACACCTTC
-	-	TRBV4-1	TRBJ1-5	CASSQGAGWEQPQHF	TGCGCCAGCAGCCAAGGGGCCGGGTGGGAGCAGCCCCAGCATTTT
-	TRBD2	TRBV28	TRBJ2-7	CASSRTSGSSYEQYF	TGTGCCAGCAGCCGGACTAGCGGGAGCTCCTACGAGCAGTACTTC
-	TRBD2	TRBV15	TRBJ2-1	CATSSSGGTWGRVQQFF	TGTGCCACCAGCAGTAGCGGGGGGACTTGGGGTAGAGTACAGCAGTTCTTC
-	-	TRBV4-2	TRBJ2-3	CASSPVGYTDTQYF	TGTGCCAGCAGCCCTGTGGGATACACAGATACGCAGTATTTT
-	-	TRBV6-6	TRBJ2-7	CASSYEGGTLSYEQYF	TGTGCCAGCAGTTACGAGGGCGGGACATTGTCCTACGAGCAGTACTTC
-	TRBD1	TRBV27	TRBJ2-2	CASSFDRADTGELFF	TGTGCCAGCAGTTTCGACAGGGCGGACACCGGGGAGCTGTTTTTT
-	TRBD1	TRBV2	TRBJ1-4	CASSVGTGDEKLFF	TGTGCCAGCAGTGTCGGGACAGGGGATGAAAAACTGTTTTTT
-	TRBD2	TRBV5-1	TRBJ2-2	CASSAHPGRDTGELFF	TGCGCCAGCAGCGCACATCCAGGGAGGGACACCGGGGAGCTGTTTTTT
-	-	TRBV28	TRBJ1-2	CASSLAGADGYTF	TGTGCCAGCAGTTTAGCAGGGGCGGATGGCTACACCTTC
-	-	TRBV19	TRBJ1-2	CASSFGGANGYTF	TGTGCCAGTAGTTTTGGGGGCGCGAATGGCTACACCTTC
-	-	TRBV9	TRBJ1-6	CASSVKGDFSPLHF	TGTGCCAGCAGCGTCAAAGGGGATTTTTCACCCCTCCACTTT